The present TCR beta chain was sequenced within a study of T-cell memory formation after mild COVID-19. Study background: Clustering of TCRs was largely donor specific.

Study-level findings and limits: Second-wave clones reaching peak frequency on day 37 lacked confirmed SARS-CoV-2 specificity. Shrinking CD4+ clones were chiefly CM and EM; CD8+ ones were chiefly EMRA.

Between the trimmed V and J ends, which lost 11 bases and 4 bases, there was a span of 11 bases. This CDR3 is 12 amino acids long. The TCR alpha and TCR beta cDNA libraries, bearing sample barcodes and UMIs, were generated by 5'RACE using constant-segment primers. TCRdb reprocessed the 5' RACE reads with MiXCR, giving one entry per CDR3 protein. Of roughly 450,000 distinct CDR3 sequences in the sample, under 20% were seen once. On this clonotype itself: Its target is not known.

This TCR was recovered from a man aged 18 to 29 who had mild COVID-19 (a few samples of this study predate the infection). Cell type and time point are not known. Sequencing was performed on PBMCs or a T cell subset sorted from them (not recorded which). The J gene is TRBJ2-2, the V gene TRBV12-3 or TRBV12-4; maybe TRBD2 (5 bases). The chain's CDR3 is CAASGSTGELFF. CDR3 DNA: TGTGCCGCCTCGGGGTCCACCGGGGAGCTGTTTTTT.